These T cell receptor beta chains were read from a single sample in a study of T cells in localized non-small cell lung cancer. TCRdb keeps only in-frame clones here, not all; method: immunoSEQ multiplex PCR. The sample holds under 40,000 clones, around nine tenths seen once. The sample consisted of peripheral blood, taken before any cancer treatment. The receptor set was obtained from a woman aged 35 to 75 with stage I lung adenocarcinoma. Each CDR3 is given with its conserved first and last residue. The D gene is left open where the match is weak. Rows may omit the clone size; those that give it use once, few, many or a size class.

size: -; V: TRBV19; length: 15; J: TRBJ1-2; D: -; CDR3: CASSVGRESNYGYTF; DNA: TGTGCCAGTAGTGTCGGACGGGAGAGTAACTATGGCTACACCTTC
size: -; V: TRBV7-8; length: 14; J: TRBJ1-2; D: -; CDR3: CASSLVPANYGYTF; DNA: TGTGCCAGCAGCTTAGTCCCCGCTAACTATGGCTACACCTTC
size: -; V: TRBV4-1; length: 14; J: TRBJ1-1; D: -; CDR3: CASSQVKGGLVPFF; DNA: TGCGCCAGCAGCCAAGTTAAGGGGGGATTGGTGCCTTTCTTT
size: few; V: TRBV14; length: 16; J: TRBJ2-2; D: -; CDR3: CASSLRYLRDTGELFF; DNA: TGTGCCAGCAGCCTCCGATACCTAAGGGACACCGGGGAGCTGTTTTTT
size: -; V: TRBV25-1; length: 17; J: TRBJ2-2; D: -; CDR3: CASSGPWAYANTGELFF; DNA: TGTGCCAGCAGTGGTCCATGGGCCTACGCGAACACCGGGGAGCTGTTTTTT
size: -; V: TRBV4-3; length: 11; J: TRBJ1-1; D: -; CDR3: CASSLDTEAFF; DNA: TGCGCCAGCAGCCTTGACACTGAAGCTTTCTTT
size: -; V: TRBV5-8; length: 17; J: TRBJ2-3; D: TRBD2; CDR3: CASSSPGSGGPTDTQYF; DNA: TGTGCCAGCAGCTCCCCGGGGAGCGGGGGCCCCACAGATACGCAGTATTTT
size: -; V: TRBV20-1; length: 10; J: TRBJ2-1; D: -; CDR3: CSARGSEQFF; DNA: TGCAGTGCTAGAGGCAGTGAGCAGTTCTTC
size: -; V: TRBV5-4; length: 13; J: TRBJ2-1; D: -; CDR3: CASSLGAYNEQFF; DNA: TGTGCCAGCAGCTTGGGCGCCTACAATGAGCAGTTCTTC
size: -; V: TRBV18; length: 15; J: TRBJ1-2; D: TRBD1; CDR3: CASSLSFTGGDGYTF; DNA: TGTGCCAGCTCACTCTCCTTCACAGGGGGAGATGGCTACACCTTC
size: -; V: TRBV13; length: 16; J: TRBJ2-2; D: TRBD1; CDR3: CASSLGDRVLTGELFF; DNA: TGTGCCAGCAGCTTAGGGGACAGGGTACTCACCGGGGAGCTGTTTTTT
size: few; V: TRBV29-1; length: 19; J: TRBJ2-2; D: TRBD2; CDR3: CSVDLPRSSGGRNTGELFF; DNA: TGCAGCGTTGATCTGCCTAGGTCTAGCGGGGGGCGGAACACCGGGGAGCTGTTTTTT
size: -; V: TRBV7-8; length: 18; J: TRBJ1-5; D: -; CDR3: CASSLGAKGLPGRQPQHF; DNA: TGTGCCAGCAGCTTAGGTGCCAAGGGGCTTCCTGGGAGGCAGCCCCAGCATTTT
size: -; V: TRBV7-3; length: 14; J: TRBJ1-1; D: -; CDR3: CASSLKALNTEAFF; DNA: TGTGCCAGCAGCTTGAAGGCTCTGAACACTGAAGCTTTCTTT
size: -; V: TRBV7-2; length: 17; J: TRBJ2-3; D: TRBD2; CDR3: CASSLIRLAGRTDTQYF; DNA: TGTGCCAGCAGCTTAATACGGCTAGCGGGCCGCACAGATACGCAGTATTTT
size: once; V: TRBV7-2; length: 14; J: TRBJ1-5; D: -; CDR3: CASSSLEAGQPQHF; DNA: TGTGCCAGCAGCTCCCTGGAGGCAGGGCAGCCCCAGCATTTT
size: -; V: TRBV7-8; length: 12; J: TRBJ2-7; D: -; CDR3: CASSPSSYEQYF; DNA: TGTGCCAGCAGCCCGAGCTCCTACGAGCAGTACTTC
size: -; V: TRBV7-2; length: 13; J: TRBJ2-5; D: TRBD2; CDR3: CASSSSGGTTQYF; DNA: TGTGCCAGCAGCTCTAGCGGGGGGACGACCCAGTACTTC
size: -; V: TRBV30; length: 13; J: TRBJ1-5; D: -; CDR3: CAWSLQDNQPQHF; DNA: TGTGCCTGGAGTTTGCAGGACAATCAGCCCCAGCATTTT
size: -; V: TRBV6-6; length: 8; J: TRBJ2-1; D: -; CDR3: CASGKPIF; DNA: TGTGCCAGCGGGAAACCCATCTTC
size: -; V: TRBV6-6; length: 14; J: TRBJ2-7; D: -; CDR3: CASSYWGRADEQYF; DNA: TGTGCCAGCAGTTACTGGGGCAGGGCAGACGAGCAGTACTTC
size: -; V: TRBV14; length: 15; J: TRBJ1-4; D: -; CDR3: CASSQDFGAGEKLFF; DNA: TGTGCCAGCAGCCAAGATTTCGGGGCGGGTGAAAAACTGTTTTTT
size: -; V: TRBV6-4; length: 15; J: TRBJ1-3; D: -; CDR3: CASSETRGGGNTIYF; DNA: TGTGCCAGCAGTGAAACCCGGGGAGGTGGAAACACCATATATTTT
size: -; V: TRBV9; length: 12; J: TRBJ1-2; D: -; CDR3: CASDAGFDGYTF; DNA: TGTGCCAGCGACGCAGGGTTCGATGGCTACACCTTC
size: -; V: TRBV10-1; length: 14; J: TRBJ2-1; D: TRBD1; CDR3: CASRDGTGTNEQFF; DNA: TGCGCCAGCAGGGACGGGACAGGGACCAATGAGCAGTTCTTC
size: -; V: TRBV29-1; length: 14; J: TRBJ2-3; D: -; CDR3: CSVRSEMSTDTQYF; DNA: TGCAGCGTGCGCTCAGAGATGAGCACAGATACGCAGTATTTT
size: -; V: TRBV5-4; length: 14; J: TRBJ2-7; D: TRBD1; CDR3: CASSTSTGVGEQYF; DNA: TGTGCCAGCAGCACCTCGACAGGGGTGGGTGAGCAGTACTTC
size: -; V: TRBV6-1; length: 15; J: TRBJ1-5; D: -; CDR3: CASSAAGNSNQPQHF; DNA: TGTGCCAGCAGTGCGGCAGGCAATAGCAATCAGCCCCAGCATTTT
size: -; V: TRBV15; length: 16; J: TRBJ2-2; D: TRBD2; CDR3: CATSPGLAGATGELFF; DNA: TGTGCCACCAGCCCGGGACTAGCGGGGGCCACCGGGGAGCTGTTTTTT
size: -; V: TRBV29-1; length: 15; J: TRBJ2-1; D: TRBD2; CDR3: CSVRGLAGGHYEQFF; DNA: TGCAGCGTCCGGGGACTAGCGGGGGGGCACTATGAGCAGTTCTTC
size: -; V: TRBV7-6; length: 15; J: TRBJ2-7; D: TRBD2; CDR3: CASSLLAGGPHEQYF; DNA: TGTGCCAGCAGCTTACTAGCGGGGGGCCCCCACGAGCAGTACTTC
size: -; V: TRBV7-2; length: 15; J: TRBJ1-2; D: TRBD1; CDR3: CASSLEAGGVGGYTF; DNA: TGTGCCAGCAGCTTAGAGGCAGGGGGGGTCGGTGGCTACACCTTC
size: -; V: TRBV11-3; length: 12; J: TRBJ1-1; D: -; CDR3: CASSWGNTEAFF; DNA: TGTGCCAGCAGCTGGGGTAACACTGAAGCTTTCTTT
size: -; V: TRBV10-3; length: 13; J: TRBJ1-2; D: TRBD1; CDR3: CAISGYDRAGYTF; DNA: TGTGCCATCAGTGGCTACGACAGGGCTGGCTACACCTTC
size: -; V: TRBV7-3; length: 14; J: TRBJ2-1; D: -; CDR3: CASSLGLADNEQFF; DNA: TGTGCCAGCAGTTTGGGGTTAGCGGACAATGAGCAGTTCTTC
size: -; V: TRBV7-2; length: 15; J: TRBJ1-1; D: TRBD1; CDR3: CASSFAAGTDTEAFF; DNA: TGTGCCAGCAGCTTCGCCGCCGGGACAGACACTGAAGCTTTCTTT
size: -; V: TRBV27; length: 15; J: TRBJ2-7; D: -; CDR3: CASSFATEPTYEQYF; DNA: TGTGCCAGCAGTTTCGCGACAGAGCCTACCTACGAGCAGTACTTC
size: -; V: TRBV5-1; length: 14; J: TRBJ2-1; D: -; CDR3: CASRPGQTYNEQFF; DNA: TGCGCCAGCAGACCCGGACAGACATACAATGAGCAGTTCTTC
size: -; V: TRBV7-2; length: 16; J: TRBJ2-7; D: TRBD1; CDR3: CASSWGQSKLSYEQYF; DNA: TGTGCCAGCAGCTGGGGACAGTCGAAACTCTCCTACGAGCAGTACTTC
size: -; V: TRBV6-5; length: 14; J: TRBJ2-7; D: TRBD1; CDR3: CASSYRDSIYEQYF; DNA: TGTGCCAGCAGTTATAGGGACAGTATCTACGAGCAGTACTTC
size: once; V: TRBV4-1; length: 18; J: TRBJ1-1; D: -; CDR3: CASSQDSSRVWENTEAFF; DNA: TGCGCCAGCAGCCAAGACTCGTCCAGGGTCTGGGAGAACACTGAAGCTTTCTTT
size: -; V: TRBV7-9; length: 13; J: TRBJ2-2; D: -; CDR3: CASSSRDTGELFF; DNA: TGTGCCAGCAGCTCCAGGGACACCGGGGAGCTGTTTTTT
size: -; V: TRBV27; length: 15; J: TRBJ2-5; D: -; CDR3: CASSLSAYYQETQYF; DNA: TGTGCCAGCAGTTTATCTGCTTATTACCAAGAGACCCAGTACTTC
size: -; V: TRBV18; length: 15; J: TRBJ1-1; D: -; CDR3: CASSPSTGWNTEAFF; DNA: TGTGCCAGCTCACCCTCGACAGGTTGGAACACTGAAGCTTTCTTT
size: -; V: TRBV6-5; length: 15; J: TRBJ1-4; D: TRBD1; CDR3: CASRPPGQGSEKLFF; DNA: TGTGCCAGCAGGCCCCCGGGACAGGGCTCTGAAAAACTGTTTTTT
size: -; V: TRBV13; length: 15; J: TRBJ1-1; D: -; CDR3: CASSLGGFRYTEAFF; DNA: TGTGCCAGCAGCTTAGGGGGATTTAGGTACACTGAAGCTTTCTTT
size: -; V: TRBV11-3; length: 14; J: TRBJ1-1; D: TRBD1; CDR3: CASSPGQGSTEAFF; DNA: TGTGCCAGCAGCCCGGGACAGGGGAGCACTGAAGCTTTCTTT
size: -; V: TRBV2; length: 13; J: TRBJ2-1; D: TRBD1; CDR3: CARSNGQADEQFF; DNA: TGTGCCAGGAGTAACGGACAGGCGGATGAGCAGTTCTTC
size: -; V: TRBV7-2; length: 15; J: TRBJ2-1; D: -; CDR3: CASSLGIRSYNEQFF; DNA: TGTGCCAGCAGCTTAGGGATTCGCTCCTACAATGAGCAGTTCTTC
size: -; V: TRBV4-3; length: 14; J: TRBJ2-7; D: -; CDR3: CASSQADGDYEQYF; DNA: TGCGCCAGCAGCCAAGCCGACGGGGACTACGAGCAGTACTTC
size: -; V: TRBV7-2; length: 16; J: TRBJ1-4; D: -; CDR3: CASSLSNRTFNEKLFF; DNA: TGTGCCAGCAGCTTGTCAAACAGGACCTTTAATGAAAAACTGTTTTTT
size: -; V: TRBV6-5; length: 14; J: TRBJ2-3; D: TRBD2; CDR3: CASSPSGWGDTQYF; DNA: TGTGCCAGCAGTCCTAGCGGGTGGGGAGATACGCAGTATTTT
size: -; V: TRBV7-2; length: 15; J: TRBJ1-5; D: -; CDR3: CASSLEYGLNQPQHF; DNA: TGTGCCAGCAGCTTAGAGTACGGGCTTAATCAGCCCCAGCATTTT